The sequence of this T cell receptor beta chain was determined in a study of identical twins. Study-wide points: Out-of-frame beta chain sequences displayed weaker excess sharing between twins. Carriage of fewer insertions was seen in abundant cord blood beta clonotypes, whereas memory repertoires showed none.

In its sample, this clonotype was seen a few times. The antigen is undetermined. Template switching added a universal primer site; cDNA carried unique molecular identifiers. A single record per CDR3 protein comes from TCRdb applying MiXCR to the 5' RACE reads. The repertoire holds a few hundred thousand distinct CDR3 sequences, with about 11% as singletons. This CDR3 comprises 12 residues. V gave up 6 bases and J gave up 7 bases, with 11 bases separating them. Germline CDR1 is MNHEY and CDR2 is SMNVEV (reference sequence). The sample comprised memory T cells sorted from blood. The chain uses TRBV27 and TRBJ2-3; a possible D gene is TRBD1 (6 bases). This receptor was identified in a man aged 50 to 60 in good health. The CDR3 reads CASSRGQYTQYF. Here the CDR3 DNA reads TGTGCCAGCAGCCGCGGACAGTATACGCAGTATTTT.